This T cell receptor beta chain stems from a study of T cell responses to AZD1222 COVID-19 vaccine. Study-level findings and limits: Baseline serology detected seropositivity in only six AZD1222 recipients. Sampled repertoires all dated from after the peak T cell response. Females made up more of the donors, who were largely white British, and clonal diversity may have come out too low.

Repertoires were generated with immunoSEQ multiplex PCR, while TCRdb's copy carries only in-frame clones and drops some. The table shows roughly 160,000 clones, with around 88% occurring only once. Concerning this clone: What it binds is not known.

This CDR3 spans 15 amino acids. The V segment lost 4 bases and the J segment 7 bases; nucleotides outside the gene matches: 7. In germline, CDR1 is SGHNT, CDR2 YYREEE (reference sequence). The origin of this receptor is an adult who received the AZD1222 COVID-19 vaccine. Specimen: peripheral blood, collected 28 days after the second AZD1222 dose. The J gene is TRBJ1-6, the V gene TRBV5-4; 8 bases map to TRBD1. The CDR3 DNA sequence: TGTGCCAGCAGCCACGACAGGGGCCAAAATTCACCCCTCCACTTT. As protein: CASSHDRGQNSPLHF.